The 14 T cell receptor beta chains reported below all come from one sample, sequenced in a study of PD-L1 blockade in urothelial cancer. The protocol was immunoSEQ multiplex PCR, while the TCRdb copy is restricted to in-frame clones and leaves out a portion. The table shows around 80,000 clones, with 87% occurring only once. The sample in question was PBMCs, obtained around atezolizumab (anti-PD-L1) treatment. These receptors all stem from a woman in her seventies with urothelial cancer.

The chain combines TRBV6-1 with TRBJ2-7; D not resolved. The germline gives CDR1 MNHNS, CDR2 SASEGT. V lost 7 bases and J 0 bases, leaving 16 bases between the germline ends. This CDR3 is built from 15 residues. CDR3 loop: CASTTIGRSSYEQYF. For the CDR3, the DNA is TGTGCCAGCACCACCATCGGTAGAAGCTCCTACGAGCAGTACTTC.

This chain links TRBV18 with TRBJ2-2, with 8 bases matching TRBD1. Trimming cost V 1 base and J 6 bases; bases outside gene matches: 7. Germline CDR1 and CDR2: KGHSH and LQKENI. There are 16 residues in the CDR3. CDR3 nucleotide sequence: TGTGCCAGCTCACCACAAGGACAGGGTAATTCCGGGGAGCTGTTTTTT. Amino acids: CASSPQGQGNSGELFF.

In its sample, this clone was seen once. This chain uses TRBV28 with TRBJ1-5; D is ambiguous. CDR3 length: 12 amino acids. Germline V CDR1 and CDR2: MDHEN, SYDVKM. Trimming stripped 5 bases from V and 6 bases from J, with 8 bases between. The CDR3 here is CASSIGSQPQHF. The CDR3 bases are TGTGCCAGCAGTATCGGGAGTCAGCCCCAGCATTTT.

The rearrangement links TRBV2 to TRBJ1-5; 7 positions match TRBD1. Per germline, CDR1 SNHLY and CDR2 FYNNEI. The CDR3 sequence is 15 residues long. Trimming took 6 bases from V and 1 from J; bases not matched to a gene: 6. The DNA of the CDR3 is TGTGCCAGCAGCGACTACAGGGGAAGCAATCAGCCCCAGCATTTT. Amino acids: CASSDYRGSNQPQHF.

This clone showed up just a few times. The genes are TRBV19 and TRBJ2-7; 8 positions match TRBD2. V lost 4 bases to trimming and J lost 3 bases; unmatched junction nucleotides: 5. The CDR3 runs 14 residues. The germline gives CDR1 LNHDA, CDR2 SQIVND (reference sequence). The CDR3 bases are TGTGCCAGTAGTACGACTAGCGCTGGCTACGAGCAGTACTTC. It translates to CASSTTSAGYEQYF. Variable domain in full (rest from reference TRBV19 and TRBJ2-7): DGGITQSPKYLFRKEGQNVTLSCEQNLNHDAMYWYRQDPGQGLRLIYYSQIVNDFQKGDIAEGYSVSREKKESFPLTVTSAQKNPTAFYLCASSTTSAGYEQYFGPGTRLTVT.

This clone was counted a single time. The rearrangement joins TRBV9 to TRBJ2-6, with D hard to call. In germline, CDR1 is SGDLS, CDR2 YYNGEE. CDR3 size: 15 residues. Trimming shortened V by 0 bases and J by 0 bases, and 4 bases separated the two germline ends. The CDR3 nucleotides are TGTGCCAGCAGCGTAGCGAGCTCTGGGGCCAACGTCCTGACTTTC. This encodes CASSVASSGANVLTF.

The chain couples TRBV4-1 to TRBJ1-1; D uncertain. With 1 base removed from V and 4 bases from J, the gap between germline ends came to 10 bases. CDR1 is MGHRA and CDR2 is YSYEKL in the germline V gene. The CDR3 spans 14 residues. DNA of the CDR3: TGCGCCAGCAGCCAAGTGGAGTTTGGCACTGAAGCTTTCTTT. It codes for CASSQVEFGTEAFF.

This sequence joins TRBV6-1 and TRBJ1-2; 7 bases agree with TRBD1. J lost 4 bases, V lost 1 base, and 6 bases had no gene match. This CDR3 comprises 15 residues. The germline V gene encodes CDR1 MNHNS and CDR2 SASEGT. The CDR3 DNA reads TGTGCCAGCAGTGAAGTTTGGGGGGACAGCTATGGCTACACCTTC. It specifies CASSEVWGDSYGYTF.

The chain has TRBV7-8 and TRBJ1-5, with 7 bases matching TRBD1. CDR3 length: 16 amino acids. Per the germline V gene, CDR1 is SGHVS and CDR2 is FQNEAQ. The ends lost 1 base at V and 6 bases at J; junction bases unmatched: 9. In DNA form, the CDR3 reads TGTGCCAGCAGCTTAGGGGGGGCAGGGGGTAGTCAGCCCCAGCATTTT. Protein product: CASSLGGAGGSQPQHF.

The chain carries TRBV7-9 and TRBJ2-7; TRBD2 matches at 11 bases. The germline V gene has CDR1 SEHNR and CDR2 FQNEAQ (reference sequence). The CDR3 consists of 15 residues. J was trimmed by 0 bases and V by 5 bases; bases with no gene match: 3. The CDR3 region has the DNA TGTGCCAGCAGCCATGGGACTAGCGGCTCCTACGAGCAGTACTTC. Its translation: CASSHGTSGSYEQYF.

The V gene is TRBV5-6, the J gene TRBJ1-1; D is unresolved. Trimming removed 2 bases from V and 0 bases from J, with 8 bases in between. This CDR3 has 14 residues. The germline V gene has CDR1 SGHDT and CDR2 YYEEEE. The CDR3 reads CASSFFSLNTEAFF. CDR3 coding DNA: TGTGCCAGCAGCTTTTTTAGCCTGAACACTGAAGCTTTCTTT.

The rearrangement links TRBV6-5 to TRBJ1-2, with D possibly being TRBD1 (5 bases). The CDR3 covers 14 residues. The ends were cut back, 5 bases at V and 3 bases at J, with 13 bases in the middle. Germline CDR1 reads MNHEY; CDR2 reads SVGAGI. The DNA of the CDR3 is TGTGCCAGCAGTCGCGTCGGGGGGGACTATGGCTACACCTTC. This codes for CASSRVGGDYGYTF.

This clone was found a few times. The J gene is TRBJ2-3, the V gene TRBV5-1; 7 nucleotides align to TRBD1. The V gene's germline CDR1 is SGHRS and CDR2 YFSETQ. The CDR3 is 12 amino acids. Unmatched junction bases numbered 5, after V lost 3 bases and J lost 10 bases. CDR3 in amino acids: CASSWGQSAQYF. The CDR3 DNA reads as TGCGCCAGCAGCTGGGGACAGTCTGCGCAGTATTTT.

The CDR3 spells CASRQGFGAQETQYF. The CDR3 coding sequence is TGTGCCAGTAGACAGGGGTTTGGGGCACAAGAGACCCAGTACTTC. The chain couples TRBV6-1 to TRBJ2-5; 8 bases align to TRBD1. This CDR3 has 15 residues. The V and J ends lost 9 bases and 2 bases, in that order; junction bases with no gene match: 11. The V gene's germline CDR1 is MNHNS and CDR2 SASEGT.